The 25 T cell receptor beta chains below were found in one sample sequenced in a study of T cell clones after liver transplantation. TCRdb's copy holds only in-frame clones and misses some; the assay was immunoSEQ multiplex PCR. The sample contains tens of thousands of clones, 90% to 95% of which appear only once. This material consisted of CD4+ T cells from blood, taken less than 26 months after liver transplant. The receptors shown here come from a human patient who received a liver transplant. Among the T cells, some may be from the graft donor.

This sequence joins TRBV5-1 and TRBJ2-3, with no clear D. This CDR3 spans 12 amino acids. Trimming took off 0 bases at V and 5 bases at J, with 4 bases between the two ends. Germline CDR1 is SGHRS and CDR2 is YFSETQ. CDR3: CASSLVVDTQYF. CDR3 in DNA: TGCGCCAGCAGCTTGGTTGTAGATACGCAGTATTTT.

V is TRBV7-2 and J is TRBJ2-7, with unresolved D. Germline V CDR1 and CDR2: SGHTA, FQGNSA. This CDR3 has 12 amino acids. Trimming cost V 7 bases and J 6 bases, with 13 bases left between them. CDR3 sequence: CASNQPYSEQYF. The CDR3 DNA is TGTGCCAGCAACCAACCATACTCCGAGCAGTACTTC.

The DNA of the CDR3 is TGCGCCAGCAGCTTGGAAGACAGACTTAATGAAAAACTGTTTTTT. Encoded protein: CASSLEDRLNEKLFF. The V call is TRBV5-1, the J call TRBJ1-4; D might be TRBD1 (5 bases). Trimming removed 0 bases at V and 4 bases at J, with 10 bases between. The germline CDR1 and CDR2 sequences are SGHRS and YFSETQ. This CDR3 comprises 15 residues.

Turning to this clone: Other DNA sequences in the sample encode the same CDR3. The chain has TRBV5-1 and TRBJ1-5; no clear D. This CDR3 region has 13 residues. CDR1 SGHRS and CDR2 YFSETQ come from the germline V gene. V shed 0 bases and J shed 2 bases, with 3 bases lying between them. The CDR3 DNA sequence: TGCGCCAGCAGCTTGGATGGCAATCAGCCCCAGCATTTT. It yields the protein CASSLDGNQPQHF.

With regard to this clone: The sample carries other DNA sequences with the same CDR3. This chain links TRBV2 with TRBJ2-5; D is unclear. CDR3 length: 13 amino acids. Between the trimmed V and J ends, which lost 3 bases and 4 bases, there was a span of 9 bases. Germline lookup yields CDR1 SNHLY and CDR2 FYNNEI. The CDR3 DNA reads as TGTGCCAGCAGTGATGTGCTAGGAGAGACCCAGTACTTC. Its protein product is CASSDVLGETQYF.

J is TRBJ1-1 and V is TRBV11-3, with a tentative D call TRBD1 (6 bases). The CDR3 has 15 residues. Looked up from germline, CDR1 is SGHNT and CDR2 is YENEEA. V dropped 5 bases and J dropped 1 base, with 14 bases sitting between them. CDR3 in amino acids: CASSPPGHTNTEAFF. DNA for the CDR3: TGTGCCAGCAGCCCTCCGGGACATACGAACACTGAAGCTTTCTTT. Full variable domain (outside the CDR3, taken from reference TRBV11-3 and TRBJ1-1): EAGVVQSPRYKIIEKKQPVAFWCNPISGHNTLYWYLQNLGQGPELLIRYENEEAVDDSQLPKDRFSAERLKGVDSTLKIQPAELGDSAVYLCASSPPGHTNTEAFFGQGTRLTVV.

The J gene is TRBJ2-1, the V gene TRBV2; tentatively, D is TRBD2 (5 bases). The CDR3 runs 13 residues. Per germline, CDR1 SNHLY and CDR2 FYNNEI. The V end lost 5 bases, the J end lost 15 bases, and 20 bases lay between the germline ends. CDR3 in amino acids: CASSSLAAEGRFF. CDR3 nucleotide sequence: TGTGCCAGCAGTTCCCTGGCGGCAGAGGGTCGGTTCTTC.

This chain joins TRBV5-4 and TRBJ1-5; tentative D call: TRBD1 (5 bases). V lost 1 base, J lost 2 bases, and 13 bases lay in between. Germline lookup yields CDR1 SGHNT and CDR2 YYREEE (reference sequence). The CDR3 is made up of 16 amino acids. In nucleotides, the CDR3 is TGTGCCAGCAGCTTGTGGGGAGGGACGGGCAATCAGCCCCAGCATTTT. Residues: CASSLWGGTGNQPQHF.

V gene TRBV7-3 combines with J gene TRBJ2-7; TRBD1 or TRBD2 may be the D gene (5 bases each). V was shortened by 1 base and J by 0 bases, with 10 bases between the two germline ends. There are 15 residues in the CDR3. Germline V gene data show CDR1 as SGHTA and CDR2 as FQGTGA. For the CDR3, the DNA is TGTGCCAGCAGCTTAATTGGGGGAAGCTCCTACGAGCAGTACTTC. The encoded protein is CASSLIGGSSYEQYF.

The chain recombines TRBV6-1 with TRBJ1-1; TRBD1 matches at 8 bases. Germline V CDR1 and CDR2: MNHNS, SASEGT. With V trimmed by 2 bases and J by 1 base, 6 bases remained unmatched. The CDR3 sequence is 16 residues long. The CDR3 loop reads CASSEWSRGRNTEAFF. The CDR3 coding sequence is TGTGCCAGCAGTGAATGGAGCAGGGGGCGGAACACTGAAGCTTTCTTT.

V is TRBV19 and J is TRBJ2-2; D possibly corresponds to TRBD1 (5 bases). The V end was cut by 5 bases, the J end by 4 bases, with 14 bases between. CDR1 LNHDA and CDR2 SQIVND come from the germline V gene (reference sequence). The CDR3 contains 15 residues. The CDR3 loop is CASSWQGSGTGELFF. CDR3 nucleotides: TGTGCCAGTAGTTGGCAGGGTTCGGGCACCGGGGAGCTGTTTTTT.

The chain joins TRBV5-1 to TRBJ2-3; the match to TRBD2 covers 10 bases. The V gene end was trimmed by 4 bases and the J gene end by 5 bases; junction bases not matched to a gene: 10. The CDR3 totals 16 residues. Germline CDR1 and CDR2: SGHRS and YFSETQ. CDR3 loop: CASSPGASGSVDTQYF. CDR3 DNA sequence: TGCGCCAGCAGCCCGGGGGCTAGCGGGAGTGTAGATACGCAGTATTTT.

In this sample, this clone turned up once. The chain is built from TRBV7-9 and TRBJ1-2; no reliable D call. The CDR3 sequence is 11 residues long. Looked up from germline, CDR1 is SEHNR and CDR2 is FQNEAQ (reference sequence). Trimming took off 5 bases at V and 12 bases at J, with 13 bases between the two ends. This CDR3 is CASSPAVAHTF. Written as DNA, the CDR3 is TGTGCCAGCAGCCCCGCCGTGGCCCACACCTTC.

The chain recombines TRBV7-2 with TRBJ1-1; D is unclear. The CDR3 consists of 13 residues. The germline V and J ends were trimmed by 1 base and 1 base, with 4 bases remaining between them. Germline V gene data show CDR1 as SGHTA and CDR2 as FQGNSA. The CDR3 region has the DNA TGTGCCAGCAGCTTAGACAGGAACACTGAAGCTTTCTTT. Translating gives CASSLDRNTEAFF.

This chain uses TRBV5-1 with TRBJ2-2; weak D call: TRBD2 (7 bases). The germline CDR1 and CDR2 sequences are SGHRS and YFSETQ. The CDR3 consists of 16 residues. Trimming removed 0 bases at V and 4 bases at J, with 13 bases between. CDR3 nucleotides: TGCGCCAGCAGCTTGGAGGCGGGGGCAGGCACCGGGGAGCTGTTTTTT. As protein: CASSLEAGAGTGELFF.

This clone was seen once. The V gene is TRBV28, the J gene TRBJ2-2; TRBD1 is a possible D gene (6 bases). Per the germline V gene, CDR1 is MDHEN and CDR2 is SYDVKM. Trimming shortened V by 1 base and J by 1 base, and 7 bases separated the two germline ends. The CDR3 is made up of 15 amino acids. CDR3 DNA sequence: TGTGCCAGCAGTTTATCACAGGGGAACACCGGGGAGCTGTTTTTT. Protein product: CASSLSQGNTGELFF.

V usage is TRBV6-5 and J usage is TRBJ2-5, with unresolved D. The CDR3 covers 11 residues. Trimming took 7 bases from V and 5 from J, leaving 8 bases between them. Germline lookup yields CDR1 MNHEY and CDR2 SVGAGI. CDR3 sequence (DNA): TGTGCCAGCAACTATCGGGAGACCCAGTACTTC. Its translation is CASNYRETQYF.

The rearrangement links TRBV15 to TRBJ2-7, with D unresolved. Germline V lookup: CDR1 LNHNV, CDR2 YYDKDF (reference sequence). Trimming left V 0 bases short and J 2 bases short, with 11 bases between. There are 15 residues in the CDR3. CDR3 in amino acids: CATSRDSARPYEQYF. As DNA, the CDR3 is TGTGCCACCAGCAGAGATTCGGCACGCCCCTACGAGCAGTACTTC.

The chain recombines TRBV10-2 with TRBJ2-1; maybe TRBD2 (5 bases). The CDR3 is 13 amino acids. Germline-derived CDR1 and CDR2 are WSHSY and SAAADI. V was trimmed by 4 bases and J by 10 bases, leaving 14 bases between them. The CDR3 nucleotides are TGCGCCAGCAGTGTGTTGTCCGGCGGGGAGCAGTTCTTC. Translated, it gives CASSVLSGGEQFF.

This clone has just a few counts. V and J are TRBV28 and TRBJ2-5; D may match TRBD1 or TRBD2 (6 bases each). The length of the CDR3 is 13 residues. V lost 6 bases and J lost 8, with 16 bases in between. The germline CDR1 and CDR2 sequences are MDHEN and SYDVKM. The CDR3 is CASSWGGGGTQYF. As DNA, the CDR3 is TGTGCCAGCAGCTGGGGTGGAGGGGGTACCCAGTACTTC.

CDR3 in amino acids: CASSLIGTGLNTEAFF. CDR3 DNA sequence: TGTGCCAGCAGTTTAATAGGGACAGGGTTGAACACTGAAGCTTTCTTT. The J gene is TRBJ1-1, the V gene TRBV28, with 9 bases identical to TRBD1. CDR1 and CDR2 (germline): MDHEN, SYDVKM. Trimming removed 2 bases from V and 0 bases from J; junction bases left unmatched: 4. CDR3 length equals 16 residues.

This rearrangement joins TRBV11-3 to TRBJ1-2; D might be TRBD1 (5 bases). Trimming took off 5 bases at V and 1 base at J, with 5 bases between the two ends. CDR3 size: 12 residues. The germline gives CDR1 SGHNT, CDR2 YENEEA. The CDR3 is CASSGGNYGYTF. The DNA for the CDR3 is TGTGCCAGCAGCGGGGGTAACTATGGCTACACCTTC.

The CDR3: CASSLVTGGSYEQYF. The CDR3 nucleotides are TGCGCCAGCAGCTTGGTTACAGGGGGGTCCTACGAGCAGTACTTC. This chain links TRBV5-1 with TRBJ2-7, with TRBD1 identical over 8 bases. The V segment lost 0 bases and the J segment 1 base; nucleotides outside the gene matches: 3. The CDR3 extends over 15 amino acids. The germline gives CDR1 SGHRS, CDR2 YFSETQ.

The V call is TRBV15, the J call TRBJ2-1; a weak D match, TRBD2 (5 bases). CDR1 LNHNV and CDR2 YYDKDF come from the germline V gene (reference sequence). Trimming removed 2 bases from V and 1 base from J, with 9 bases in between. The CDR3 loop spans 15 amino acids. The CDR3 DNA sequence: TGTGCCACCAGCAGAACCGGGAAATCCTACAATGAGCAGTTCTTC. It is translated as CATSRTGKSYNEQFF.

V usage is TRBV11-2 and J usage is TRBJ2-3, with D unclear. Looked up from germline, CDR1 is SGHAT and CDR2 is FQNNGV. This CDR3 has 16 amino acids. V was cut by 0 bases and J by 0 bases, with 10 bases left in between. CDR3 amino acids: CASSLERRISTDTQYF. The DNA for the CDR3 is TGTGCCAGCAGCTTAGAACGGCGGATCAGCACAGATACGCAGTATTTT.